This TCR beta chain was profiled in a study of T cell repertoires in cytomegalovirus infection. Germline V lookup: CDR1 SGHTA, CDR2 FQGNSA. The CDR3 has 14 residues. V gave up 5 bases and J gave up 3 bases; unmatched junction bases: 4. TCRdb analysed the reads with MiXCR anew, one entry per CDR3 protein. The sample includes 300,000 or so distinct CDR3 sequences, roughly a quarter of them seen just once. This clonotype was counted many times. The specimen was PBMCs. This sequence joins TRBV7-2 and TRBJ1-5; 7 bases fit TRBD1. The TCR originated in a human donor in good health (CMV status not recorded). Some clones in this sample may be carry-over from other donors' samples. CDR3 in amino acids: CASSLQGINQPQHF. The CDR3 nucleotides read TGTGCCAGCAGCCTACAGGGGATCAATCAGCCCCAGCATTTT.